These 5 T cell receptor beta chains were sequenced from one sample in a study of tumor-infiltrating lymphocytes in localized non-small cell lung cancer. Profiling relied on immunoSEQ multiplex PCR, and the TCRdb table lists in-frame clones only, not all of them. The sample records about 23,000 clones, approximately 70% being singletons. Material for sequencing was lung tumor tissue. The receptors derive from a human donor with non-small cell lung cancer.

Notes on this clone: The same CDR3 arises from other DNA sequences in this sample as well. The J gene is TRBJ1-1, the V gene TRBV9, with no clear D. CDR1 is SGDLS, CDR2 YYNGEE, per germline. Trimming removed 0 bases from V and 3 bases from J, with 6 bases in between. There are 13 residues in the CDR3. This chain's CDR3 is CASSVGQYTEAFF. The CDR3 DNA follows: TGTGCCAGCAGCGTAGGACAATACACTGAAGCTTTCTTT.

The rearrangement links TRBV11-2 to TRBJ2-1, with TRBD1 matching 8 bases. This CDR3 has 12 amino acids. The V and J ends lost 5 bases and 10 bases, in that order; junction bases with no gene match: 4. CDR1 is SGHAT, CDR2 FQNNGV, per germline. DNA of the CDR3: TGTGCCAGCAGCCTCGACAGGGGCGAGCAGTTCTTC. This encodes CASSLDRGEQFF.

This clone is categorized as medium-sized. The same CDR3 also results from other DNA sequences found in this sample. This chain uses TRBV7-2 with TRBJ2-7; the D is unclear. The V gene's germline CDR1 is SGHTA and CDR2 FQGNSA. V was trimmed by 5 bases and J by 1 base, leaving 12 bases between them. This CDR3 is built from 14 residues. This CDR3 is CASSLGGISYEQYF. The CDR3 bases are TGTGCCAGCAGCCTCGGTGGAATTTCCTACGAGCAGTACTTC. Looking up the rest from reference TRBV7-2 and TRBJ2-7 gives the full variable domain: GAGVSQSPSNKVTEKGKDVELRCDPISGHTALYWYRQSLGQGLEFLIYFQGNSAPDKSGLPSDRFSAERTGGSVSTLTIQRTQQEDSAVYLCASSLGGISYEQYFGPGTRLTVT.

This chain uses TRBV27 with TRBJ2-3, with TRBD2 matching 8 bases. The germline gives CDR1 MNHEY, CDR2 SMNVEV (reference sequence). Trimming cost V 8 bases and J 0 bases; bases outside gene matches: 7. This CDR3 is built from 15 residues. The CDR3 reads CASRKRETSTDTQYF. The CDR3 DNA follows: TGTGCCAGCCGGAAGCGGGAGACTAGCACAGATACGCAGTATTTT.

The rearrangement uses TRBV7-2 and TRBJ2-5; weak D call: TRBD2 (6 bases). Germline V CDR1 and CDR2: SGHTA, FQGNSA. V was clipped by 3 bases and J by 3 bases, with 11 bases between them. The CDR3 totals 14 residues. CDR3 in amino acids: CASSFGREKETQYF. CDR3 nucleotide sequence: TGTGCCAGCAGCTTTGGACGGGAGAAAGAGACCCAGTACTTC.